This section outlines one TCR beta chain sequence together with its context. The source of the sample is a study of T cells after yellow fever vaccination. Each CDR3 protein is one row after TCRdb ran MiXCR on the 5' RACE reads. The sample consists of 25,000 to 35,000 distinct CDR3 sequences, roughly 6% of them appearing once. Per the germline V gene, CDR1 is SGHNT and CDR2 is YYREEE (reference sequence). Deletions cut 4 bases from V and 7 bases from J, with 9 bases between. The CDR3 is 12 amino acids. Notes on the study in general: Clones from primary vaccination mostly reappeared after the booster (around 96% CD4, over 85% CD8).

This TCR was sampled from a man aged 25 to 45 who received the YFV17D yellow fever vaccine. V is TRBV5-4 and J is TRBJ2-1; D uncertain. This specimen consisted of PBMCs, either bulk or a sorted T-cell subset (CD4+, CD8+, memory, or dextramer-sorted; not recorded which), obtained on the day of the yellow fever booster vaccination. For the CDR3, the DNA is TGTGCCAGCAGCATTCTAGTAAATGAGCAGTTCTTC. The encoded protein is CASSILVNEQFF.